This TCR beta chain was observed in a study of blood T cell repertoires in COVID-19. Profiling relied on immunoSEQ multiplex PCR, and the TCRdb table lists in-frame clones only, not all of them. The table has over 600,000 clones, 80% to 90% seen once. Germline V gene data show CDR1 as SGHTS and CDR2 as YDEGEE. J gave up 7 bases and V 2 bases, and 4 bases lay outside the gene matches. There are 13 residues in the CDR3. The receptor was isolated from a woman between 18 and 29 years old with acute or convalescent COVID-19. The rearrangement joins TRBV5-8 to TRBJ1-2; 8 bases map to TRBD1. The source material was peripheral blood. This CDR3 reads CASSLGTGLGYTF. The CDR3 DNA sequence: TGTGCCAGCAGCTTAGGGACAGGTCTTGGCTACACCTTC.